Listed here are 23 T cell receptor beta chains from one sample, sequenced in a study of shared clonotypes between healthy human individuals. Sequencing used immunoSEQ multiplex PCR; TCRdb keeps in-frame clones, though not all of them. The table shows around 350,000 clones, with around 67% occurring only once. The sequenced material came from memory CD4+ T cells sorted from blood. Regarding subset: CD45RA-negative fraction. Source of these receptors: a man between 25 and 39 years old in good health.

This clone was picked up a small number of times. V usage is TRBV28 and J usage is TRBJ2-2; D uncertain. Germline V gene data show CDR1 as MDHEN and CDR2 as SYDVKM. The CDR3 has 16 amino acids. Trimming pared 3 bases from V and 0 bases from J, leaving 11 bases between. The CDR3 coding sequence is TGTGCCAGCAGTTTTGAGGCTGGGGCGAACACCGGGGAGCTGTTTTTT. Encoded protein: CASSFEAGANTGELFF.

Notes on this clone: One end of the junction varies from germline; a read error may be responsible. V and J are TRBV11-2 and TRBJ2-1; 11 bases are a match to TRBD1. The CDR3 contains 13 residues. Germline CDR1 is SGHAT and CDR2 is FQNNGV. The CDR3 DNA reads as TGTGCCAGCAGCTCGATTCGGACAGGGGGCGCGATCTTC. This translates into CASSSIRTGGAIF.

This clone was detected a few times. The chain combines TRBV6-6 with TRBJ2-7; possibly TRBD2 for D (6 bases). Trimming removed 8 bases from V and 5 bases from J, with 16 bases in between. Germline lookup yields CDR1 MNHNY and CDR2 SVGAGI (reference sequence). CDR3 length equals 13 residues. The CDR3 coding sequence is TGTGCCAGCTCTGGGCGGGGCCTGCACGAGCAGTACTTC. Amino acids: CASSGRGLHEQYF.

The V and J genes are TRBV7-3 and TRBJ2-3; tentatively, D is TRBD2 (6 bases). CDR1 and CDR2 from the germline V gene are SGHTA and FQGTGA. The CDR3 has 15 amino acids. Deletions cut 6 bases from V and 4 bases from J, with 17 bases between. CDR3 DNA: TGTGCCAGCAGGAGGGGAGCGGAGGGGTCAGATACGCAGTATTTT. Its protein is CASRRGAEGSDTQYF.

The chain carries TRBV5-1 and TRBJ2-1, with a possible D match to TRBD2 (6 bases). Germline V gene sequence: CDR1 SGHRS, CDR2 YFSETQ. This CDR3 contains 15 residues. Trimming cost V 0 bases and J 3 bases, with 10 bases left between them. CDR3 sequence (DNA): TGCGCCAGCAGCTTGGGTATGCGGGACTACAATGAGCAGTTCTTC. Translation gives CASSLGMRDYNEQFF.

This chain links TRBV21-1 with TRBJ2-7; TRBD2, the table's D call, was not compared with the DNA. TRBV21-1 is recorded as a pseudogene. This CDR3 comprises 14 residues. CDR3 DNA: TGTGCCAGCAGCTACGGGACTAGCGGTTACGAGCAGTACTTC. It translates to CASSYGTSGYEQYF.

Points on this clone: At one of its ends the junction is not consistent with the germline gene, which may arise from a read error. Other DNA sequences of this sample code for an identical CDR3. V gene TRBV7-9 combines with J gene TRBJ2-1, with 7 positions matching TRBD2. The CDR3 is made up of 15 amino acids. CDR1 is SEHNR and CDR2 is FQNEAQ in the germline V gene (reference sequence). The CDR3 nucleotides read TGTGCCAGCAGTTTAGACGGCGGGAGTTATAATGAGCAGTTCTTC. It yields the protein CASSLDGGSYNEQFF.

The rearrangement links TRBV7-8 to TRBJ2-7; TRBD2 matches at 10 bases. The CDR3 sequence is 15 residues long. Germline V lookup: CDR1 SGHVS, CDR2 FQNEAQ. V lost 5 bases to trimming and J lost 2 bases; unmatched junction nucleotides: 6. The CDR3 DNA sequence: TGTGCCAGCAGCAGTAGCGGGAGGAGGACCTACGAGCAGTACTTC. This encodes CASSSSGRRTYEQYF.

The chain is built from TRBV5-4 and TRBJ1-2; D call uncertain. CDR3 size: 13 residues. The V gene's germline CDR1 is SGHNT and CDR2 YYREEE (reference sequence). Trimming shortened V by 0 bases and J by 5 bases, and 8 bases separated the two germline ends. The CDR3: CASSLDSTYGYTF. The CDR3 nucleotides are TGTGCCAGCAGCTTGGACAGCACTTATGGCTACACCTTC.

The V gene is TRBV6-4, the J gene TRBJ1-5; no firm D call. V dropped 5 bases and J dropped 5 bases, with 10 bases sitting between them. The V gene's germline CDR1 is MRHNA and CDR2 SNTAGT. The CDR3 contains 13 residues. CDR3 in DNA: TGTGCCAGCAGTCAAACAGTGGATCAGCCCCAGCATTTT. Encoded protein: CASSQTVDQPQHF.

The rearrangement links TRBV7-9 to TRBJ2-1; tentatively, D is TRBD1 (6 bases). The CDR3 is made up of 13 amino acids. CDR1 is SEHNR, CDR2 FQNEAQ, per germline (reference sequence). Trimming stripped 5 bases from V and 12 bases from J, with 17 bases between. The CDR3 DNA reads TGTGCCAGCAGCCATGAACGGACAGCGAGGCAGTTCTTC. Translating gives CASSHERTARQFF.

As to this clone: Different DNA sequences within this sample yield the same CDR3. The chain links TRBV18 to TRBJ1-1; D might be TRBD1 (6 bases). CDR3 length: 15 amino acids. V lost 2 bases to trimming and J lost 1 base, with 11 bases between them. Germline loops: CDR1 KGHSH, CDR2 LQKENI. CDR3 DNA sequence: TGTGCCAGCTCACCAAGTAGGGGGGGGAACACTGAAGCTTTCTTT. Its protein is CASSPSRGGNTEAFF.

The chain is built from TRBV5-1 and TRBJ2-1; 7 bases are shared with TRBD1. V shed 3 bases and J 3 bases; nucleotides not matched to a gene: 12. Per the germline V gene, CDR1 is SGHRS and CDR2 is YFSETQ. CDR3 length: 17 amino acids. The CDR3 DNA follows: TGCGCCAGCAGCTACACCTCCGGACAGGTGGGCTACAATGAGCAGTTCTTC. Residues: CASSYTSGQVGYNEQFF.

The chain is built from TRBV4-3 and TRBJ2-1, with TRBD2 identical over 8 bases. The CDR3 length is 15 residues. Germline assignment: CDR1 LGHNA and CDR2 YSLEER. After removal of 5 bases from V and 0 bases from J, the junction contained 3 bases not matched to a gene. This CDR3 reads CASSATSVSYNEQFF. The CDR3 DNA reads TGCGCCAGCAGCGCGACTAGCGTCTCCTACAATGAGCAGTTCTTC.

The chain links TRBV28 to TRBJ2-5; D remains unclear. Germline CDR1 reads MDHEN; CDR2 reads SYDVKM. CDR3 length equals 13 residues. V was pared by 5 bases and J by 5 bases, with 12 bases between. The CDR3 coding sequence is TGTGCCAGCAGTAACTACAATGGGGAGACCCAGTACTTC. Translated: CASSNYNGETQYF.

This chain connects TRBV14 to TRBJ2-7; 7 nucleotides agree with TRBD2. V gave up 1 base and J gave up 7 bases; unmatched junction bases: 7. CDR1 and CDR2 (germline): SGHDN, FVKESK. The CDR3 loop spans 14 amino acids. The chain's CDR3 is CASSQVRLAGEQYF. CDR3 DNA sequence: TGTGCCAGCAGCCAAGTTAGACTAGCTGGTGAGCAGTACTTC.

The V and J genes are TRBV4-3 and TRBJ2-3; D is unclear. The germline V gene encodes CDR1 LGHNA and CDR2 YSLEER. The V end lost 1 base, the J end lost 2 bases, and 7 bases lay between the germline ends. This CDR3 region has 14 residues. In DNA form, the CDR3 reads TGCGCCAGCAGCCAAGTTGCCCTCACAGATACGCAGTATTTT. Its protein product is CASSQVALTDTQYF.

This clone has only a few counts. The chain joins TRBV6-1 to TRBJ1-1; D unclear. V shed 4 bases and J shed 2 bases, with 11 bases lying between them. Germline V CDR1 and CDR2: MNHNS, SASEGT. The CDR3 has 14 residues. The CDR3 nucleotides are TGTGCCAGCAGTGTGGTGAGGATCAACACTGAAGCTTTCTTT. As protein: CASSVVRINTEAFF.

This clone was counted once. The chain has TRBV5-1 and TRBJ2-5; 8 bases are a match to TRBD1. The ends lost 2 bases at V and 2 bases at J; junction bases unmatched: 2. From germline, CDR1 is SGHRS and CDR2 YFSETQ. CDR3 length: 14 amino acids. The CDR3 DNA reads TGCGCCAGCAGCTTCCGGGACAGGCAAGAGACCCAGTACTTC. Protein: CASSFRDRQETQYF.

The chain's CDR3 is CASSGDRGPYEQYF. CDR3 coding DNA: TGTGCCAGCAGTGGGGACAGGGGACCCTACGAGCAGTACTTC. The V and J genes are TRBV6-1 and TRBJ2-7; 10 nucleotides align to TRBD1. V shed 4 bases and J 2 bases; nucleotides not matched to a gene: 2. Germline loops: CDR1 MNHNS, CDR2 SASEGT. The CDR3 has 14 amino acids.

The chain joins TRBV7-2 to TRBJ2-2, with D maybe TRBD1 (5 bases). The CDR3 length is 16 residues. Germline lookup yields CDR1 SGHTA and CDR2 FQGNSA. V lost 1 base and J lost 2, with 11 bases in between. In DNA, the CDR3 is TGTGCCAGCAGCTTAGAGGGGCGGCCTAACACCGGGGAGCTGTTTTTT. It yields the protein CASSLEGRPNTGELFF. Complete variable domain (other parts from reference TRBV7-2 and TRBJ2-2): GAGVSQSPSNKVTEKGKDVELRCDPISGHTALYWYRQSLGQGLEFLIYFQGNSAPDKSGLPSDRFSAERTGGSVSTLTIQRTQQEDSAVYLCASSLEGRPNTGELFFGEGSRLTVL.

The chain couples TRBV5-1 to TRBJ1-2, with 7 bases that match TRBD1. With 3 bases clipped from V and 1 base from J, the junction kept 6 bases outside the gene matches. Germline assignment: CDR1 SGHRS and CDR2 YFSETQ. The CDR3 consists of 15 residues. The CDR3: CASSSTGQNNYGYTF. In DNA, the CDR3 is TGCGCCAGCAGCTCGACAGGGCAGAATAACTATGGCTACACCTTC.

This chain connects TRBV6-1 to TRBJ2-2, with a weak D call TRBD2 (6 bases). CDR3 length equals 13 residues. V lost 8 bases and J lost 5, with 12 bases in between. Germline loops: CDR1 MNHNS, CDR2 SASEGT. CDR3 DNA: TGTGCCAGCGGGAGGTCGGGGACCGGGGAGCTGTTTTTT. It translates to CASGRSGTGELFF.